This T cell receptor (beta chain) came from a study of graft-versus-host responses after intestinal transplantation. Study overall: Recipients were all induced with anti-thymocyte globulin, then given tacrolimus and steroids for 3 to 4 years.

Produced via immunoSEQ multiplex PCR; TCRdb's table is partial and in-frame only. The sample yields over 70,000 clones, approximately 94% seen once. As to this clone: What it recognizes is unknown. The germline gene is not matched at one end of the junction; a read error may be the cause.

The study's findings and limits: Graft-donor T cell macrochimerism coincided with high graft-versus-host to host-versus-graft clonal ratios in allografts. GvH clone levels peaked in circulation, and this peak was associated with early post-transplant HvG declines. Some GvH clones appeared in ileal mucosa or blood before recipient bone marrow.

The specimen was unstimulated CD8+ T cells sorted from spleen or lymph node cells, collected before intestinal transplant. The TCR was taken from a human donor who received an intestinal transplant.

The CDR3 here is CASSRTGNPEAFF. CDR3 in DNA: TGCGCCAGCAGCCGTACAGGGAACCCTGAAGCTTTCTTT. The V gene is TRBV5-1, the J gene TRBJ1-1, with D possibly being TRBD1 (6 bases). Germline values: CDR1 SGHRS, CDR2 YFSETQ. The CDR3 is 13 residues long.